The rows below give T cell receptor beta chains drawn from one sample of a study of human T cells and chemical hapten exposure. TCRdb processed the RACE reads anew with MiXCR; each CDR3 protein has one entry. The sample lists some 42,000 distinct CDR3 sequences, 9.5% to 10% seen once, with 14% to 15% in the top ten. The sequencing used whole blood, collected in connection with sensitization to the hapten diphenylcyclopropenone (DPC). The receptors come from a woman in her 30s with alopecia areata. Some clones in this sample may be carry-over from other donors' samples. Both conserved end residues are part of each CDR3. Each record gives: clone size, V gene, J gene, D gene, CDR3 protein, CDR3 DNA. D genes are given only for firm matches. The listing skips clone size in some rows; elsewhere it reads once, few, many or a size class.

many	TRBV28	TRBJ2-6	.	CASSFISMRLGANVLTF	TGTGCCAGCAGTTTTATCAGTATGAGGCTTGGGGCCAACGTCCTGACTTTC
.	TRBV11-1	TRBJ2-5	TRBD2	CASSRGGLAGQETQYF	TGTGCCAGCAGCCGCGGGGGACTAGCGGGTCAAGAGACCCAGTACTTC
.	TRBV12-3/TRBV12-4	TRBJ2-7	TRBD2	CASTSGDYEQYF	TGTGCCAGCACCAGCGGGGACTACGAGCAGTACTTC
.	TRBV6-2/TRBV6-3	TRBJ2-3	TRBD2	CASRRLAGPSTDTQYF	TGTGCCAGCAGAAGACTAGCGGGGCCTAGCACAGATACGCAGTATTTT
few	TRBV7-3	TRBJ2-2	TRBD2	CASSSSAGTITGELFF	TGTGCCAGCAGCTCCTCGGCCGGGACTATCACCGGGGAGCTGTTTTTT
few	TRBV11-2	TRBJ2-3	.	CASSSRGTADTQYF	TGTGCCAGCAGCTCACGGGGGACCGCAGATACGCAGTATTTT
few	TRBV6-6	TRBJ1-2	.	CASSYSGSYYGYTF	TGTGCCAGCAGTTACTCTGGCAGCTACTATGGCTACACCTTC
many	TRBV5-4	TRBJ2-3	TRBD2	CASSAISGGAGDTQYF	TGTGCCAGCAGCGCGATTAGCGGGGGGGCCGGCGATACGCAGTATTTT
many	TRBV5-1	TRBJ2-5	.	CASSLFGQETQYF	TGCGCCAGCAGCTTGTTCGGACAAGAGACCCAGTACTTC
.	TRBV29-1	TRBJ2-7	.	CSVRESSYEQYF	TGCAGCGTTCGTGAGAGCTCCTACGAGCAGTACTTC
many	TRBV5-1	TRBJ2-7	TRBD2	CASSFGGANYEQYF	TGCGCCAGCAGCTTCGGGGGGGCTAACTACGAGCAGTACTTC
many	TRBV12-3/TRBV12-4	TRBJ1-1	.	CASSLTENTEAFF	TGTGCCAGCAGTCTAACGGAGAACACTGAAGCTTTCTTT
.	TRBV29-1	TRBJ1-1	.	CSVEGGMGGPEAFF	TGCAGCGTTGAAGGGGGTATGGGAGGGCCTGAAGCTTTCTTT
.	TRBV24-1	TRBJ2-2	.	CATSDLAGITGELFF	TGTGCCACCAGTGATTTGGCAGGGATCACCGGGGAGCTGTTTTTT
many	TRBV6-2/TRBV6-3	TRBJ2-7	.	CASSYGRAEGSNEQYF	TGTGCCAGCAGTTACGGACGGGCGGAGGGCTCCAACGAGCAGTACTTC
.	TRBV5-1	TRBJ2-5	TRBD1	CASDLGTVQETQYF	TGCGCCAGTGACTTAGGGACAGTACAAGAGACCCAGTACTTC
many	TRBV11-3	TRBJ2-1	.	CASSYGQSWEEQFF	TGTGCCAGCAGCTACGGACAGTCATGGGAAGAGCAGTTCTTC
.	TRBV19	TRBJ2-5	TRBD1	CASSQTGAKETQYF	TGTGCCAGTAGCCAGACAGGGGCTAAAGAGACCCAGTACTTC
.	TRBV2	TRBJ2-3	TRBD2	CASRPGLASTDTQYF	TGTGCCAGCAGACCGGGACTAGCTAGCACAGATACGCAGTATTTT
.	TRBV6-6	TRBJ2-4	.	CVSSGKNIQYF	TGTGTCAGCAGCGGGAAAAACATTCAGTACTTC
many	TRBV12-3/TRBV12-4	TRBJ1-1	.	CASIEGLGLNTEAFF	TGTGCCAGCATAGAAGGACTCGGCCTGAACACTGAAGCTTTCTTT
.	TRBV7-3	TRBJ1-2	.	CASSPNRGVGYTF	TGTGCCAGCAGCCCCAACCGGGGGGTCGGCTACACCTTC
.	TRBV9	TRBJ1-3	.	CASSASVEGNTIYF	TGTGCCAGCAGCGCCAGCGTAGAGGGAAACACCATATATTTT
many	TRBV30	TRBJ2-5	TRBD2	CAWNLGRPGTQYF	TGTGCCTGGAACCTCGGGAGGCCGGGGACCCAGTACTTC
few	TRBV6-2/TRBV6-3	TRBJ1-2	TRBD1	CASRLAGTASFYGYTF	TGTGCCAGCAGGCTAGCCGGGACAGCTAGCTTCTATGGCTACACCTTC
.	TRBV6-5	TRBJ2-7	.	CASRKTYEQYF	TGTGCCAGCAGGAAAACGTACGAGCAGTACTTC
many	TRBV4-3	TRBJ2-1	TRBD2	CASSQAPGGWYNEQFF	TGCGCCAGCAGCCAAGCCCCGGGGGGGTGGTACAATGAGCAGTTCTTC
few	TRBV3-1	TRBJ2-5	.	CASSPSPRFYQETQYF	TGTGCCAGCAGCCCGAGTCCTCGCTTTTACCAAGAGACCCAGTACTTC
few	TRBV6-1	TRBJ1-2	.	CASRTTGSGYGYTF	TGTGCCAGTAGAACTACAGGATCCGGCTATGGCTACACCTTC
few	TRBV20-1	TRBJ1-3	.	CSARDFLGGNTIYF	TGCAGTGCACGGGACTTCCTTGGAGGAAACACCATATATTTT
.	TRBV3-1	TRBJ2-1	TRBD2	CASSGWASGTSGDSSSYNEQFF	TGTGCCAGCAGCGGCTGGGCCTCCGGGACTAGCGGGGATTCGAGCTCCTACAATGAGCAGTTCTTC
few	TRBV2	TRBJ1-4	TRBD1	CASTQRQTGTNEKLFF	TGTGCCAGCACCCAAAGACAGACAGGGACTAATGAAAAACTGTTTTTT
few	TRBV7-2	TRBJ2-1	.	CASSLAVYPIDEQFF	TGTGCCAGCAGTCTAGCAGTTTACCCAATTGATGAGCAGTTCTTC
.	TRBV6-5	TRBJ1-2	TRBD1	CASRPRGGYGYTF	TGTGCCAGCAGGCCCAGGGGGGGCTATGGCTACACCTTC
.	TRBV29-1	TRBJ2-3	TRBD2	CSVEDVAGDSTDTQYF	TGCAGCGTTGAAGATGTGGCGGGGGATAGCACAGATACGCAGTATTTT
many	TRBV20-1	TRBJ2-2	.	CSARGGSGELFF	TGCAGTGCTAGAGGGGGCTCCGGGGAGCTGTTTTTT
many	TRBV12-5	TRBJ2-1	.	CASVPSPPGNEQFF	TGTGCTAGTGTTCCATCCCCACCTGGCAATGAGCAGTTCTTC
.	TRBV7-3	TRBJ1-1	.	CASKLTMNTEAFF	TGTGCCAGCAAACTTACCATGAACACTGAAGCTTTCTTT
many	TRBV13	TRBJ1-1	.	CASSSGTGYFEAFF	TGTGCCAGCAGCTCGGGAACAGGGTACTTCGAAGCTTTCTTT
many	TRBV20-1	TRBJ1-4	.	CSARGLATNEKLFF	TGCAGTGCTAGAGGGCTTGCAACTAATGAAAAACTGTTTTTT
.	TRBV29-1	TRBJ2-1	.	CSVEEGYNEQFF	TGCAGCGTTGAAGAGGGGTACAATGAGCAGTTCTTC
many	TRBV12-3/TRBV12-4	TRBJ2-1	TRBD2	CASSTEASGGVGLYNEQFF	TGTGCCAGCAGTACGGAGGCTAGCGGGGGAGTGGGACTCTACAATGAGCAGTTCTTC
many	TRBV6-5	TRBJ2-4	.	CASSYANIQYF	TGTGCCAGCAGTTACGCTAACATTCAGTACTTC
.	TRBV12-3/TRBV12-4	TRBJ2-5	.	CASSLEALPQETQYF	TGTGCCAGCAGTTTAGAGGCACTACCCCAAGAGACCCAGTACTTC
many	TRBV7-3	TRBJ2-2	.	CASSPDTGELFF	TGTGCCAGCAGCCCGGACACCGGGGAGCTGTTTTTT
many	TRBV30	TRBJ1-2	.	CAWSDPGSARYGYTF	TGTGCCTGGAGTGACCCTGGGTCAGCGCGGTATGGCTACACCTTC
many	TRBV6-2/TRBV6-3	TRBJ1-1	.	CASRLGGPTEAFF	TGTGCCAGCAGGTTGGGGGGGCCCACTGAAGCTTTCTTT
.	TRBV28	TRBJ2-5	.	CASYGLGETQYF	TGTGCCAGCTACGGACTGGGAGAGACCCAGTACTTC
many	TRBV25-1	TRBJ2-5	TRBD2	CASSDIPAGGFQETQYF	TGTGCCAGCAGTGATATACCAGCGGGGGGCTTCCAAGAGACCCAGTACTTC
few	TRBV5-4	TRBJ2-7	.	CASGDAKGGSYEQYF	TGTGCCAGCGGGGACGCAAAGGGCGGATCCTACGAGCAGTACTTC
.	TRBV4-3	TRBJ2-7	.	CASSQGPGDGAYEQYF	TGCGCCAGCAGCCAAGGACCTGGGGACGGAGCCTACGAGCAGTACTTC
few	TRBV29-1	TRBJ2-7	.	CSVRGGAYEQYF	TGCAGCGTTCGAGGGGGTGCCTACGAGCAGTACTTC
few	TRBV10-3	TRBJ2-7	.	CAISEGSGFEQYF	TGTGCCATCAGTGAAGGTAGTGGGTTCGAGCAGTACTTC
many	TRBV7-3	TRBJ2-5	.	CASSLGLEETQYF	TGTGCCAGCAGCTTAGGGCTAGAGGAGACCCAGTACTTC